This TCR beta chain is drawn from a study of T cell clusters in autoimmune cytopenias. Whole-study findings and limits: TRB repertoire shifts in secondary cytopenia and chronic lymphocytic leukemia mostly reflected lymphoma, not autoimmunity.

Its frequency marks this clonotype as medium-sized. What it binds is unknown. Multiplex touch-down PCR amplified TRB using TRB-A and TRB-B pools in one tube. TCRdb reprocessed the multiplex PCR reads, with one entry per CDR3 protein and no DNA. The repertoire table contains roughly 2,000 distinct CDR3 sequences. TRB was amplified from around 250 ng of peripheral blood genomic DNA per sample. Germline loops: CDR1 MNHEY, CDR2 SVGAGI. This CDR3 is 15 amino acids long. The clonotype comes from a human donor with an autoimmune cytopenia or autoimmune hepatitis (not recorded which). The rearrangement uses TRBV6-5 and TRBJ2-2. The sequenced material came from peripheral blood. The CDR3 sequence: CASSYEWRVTGELFF.